One and the same sample provided the 26 T cell receptor beta chains below, sequenced in a study of blood T cell repertoires in COVID-19. Libraries were prepared by immunoSEQ multiplex PCR; TCRdb keeps only in-frame clonotypes and omits some of them. The sample shows 30,000 to 40,000 clones, over 80% of them seen only once. Sequencing used peripheral blood. The receptor source for this set is a woman aged 25 to 45 in a cohort sampled during active COVID-19.

This clone was picked up one time. V usage is TRBV6-1 and J usage is TRBJ1-6, with no clear D. The CDR3 length is 16 residues. V was trimmed by 4 bases and J by 0 bases, leaving 10 bases between them. The V gene's germline CDR1 is MNHNS and CDR2 SASEGT. The CDR3 sequence: CASSGHPSSYNSPLHF. CDR3 in DNA: TGTGCCAGCAGTGGACACCCGAGCTCCTATAATTCACCCCTCCACTTT.

The CDR3 region has the DNA TGTGCCAGCAGGACTAGCGGGGCCAATGAGCAGTTCTTC. Its protein is CASRTSGANEQFF. This rearrangement joins TRBV13 to TRBJ2-1, with TRBD2 identical over 11 bases. Looked up from germline, CDR1 is PRHDT and CDR2 is FYEKMQ (reference sequence). The CDR3 is 13 residues long. V trimming: 6 bases; J trimming: 6 bases; junction bases outside the gene matches: 1. Drawing the rest from reference TRBV13 and TRBJ2-1, the complete variable domain is AAGVIQSPRHLIKEKRETATLKCYPIPRHDTVYWYQQGPGQDPQFLISFYEKMQSDKGSIPDRFSAQQFSDYHSELNMSSLELGDSALYFCASRTSGANEQFFGPGTRLTVL.

The genes are TRBV5-1 and TRBJ2-3; the match to TRBD2 covers 8 bases. CDR1 SGHRS and CDR2 YFSETQ come from the germline V gene. The CDR3 sequence is 19 residues long. Losses at the gene ends were 5 bases for V and 6 bases for J; bases not matched to a gene: 23. CDR3 nucleotide sequence: TGCGCCAGCAGTACCGGGACTAGGCCTAAAGGGGGACGCGGCGATACGCAGTATTTT. This codes for CASSTGTRPKGGRGDTQYF.

J is TRBJ2-3 and V is TRBV21-1; the table's D call TRBD1 went unverified against the DNA. TRBV21-1 represents a pseudogene. The CDR3 spans 12 residues. The CDR3 DNA reads TGTGCCGGTGACAGGATTGGGGATACGCAGTATTTT. This codes for CAGDRIGDTQYF.

The J gene is TRBJ2-7, the V gene TRBV6-2 or TRBV6-3, with D possibly TRBD2 on 6 matching bases. CDR3 length: 13 residues. V lost 6 bases to trimming and J lost 6 bases, with 15 bases between them. Germline loops: CDR1 MNHEY, CDR2 SVGEGT. Here the CDR3 DNA reads TGTGCCAGCAGGCCTAGCGCTACCGGCGAGCAGTACTTC. Translation: CASRPSATGEQYF.

Worth noting for this clone: A far larger clone is one nucleotide away, so this likely arose from a read error. This chain connects TRBV27 to TRBJ2-7; D unresolved. This CDR3 spans 13 amino acids. The germline V and J ends were trimmed by 2 bases and 3 bases, with 8 bases remaining between them. Germline V gene data show CDR1 as MNHEY and CDR2 as SMNVEV (reference sequence). The CDR3 sequence is CASSLVADYEQYF. The CDR3 DNA reads TGTGCCAGCAGTTTAGTGGCAGACTACGAGCAGTACTTC.

This chain joins TRBV7-2 and TRBJ1-1, with 8 bases that match TRBD1. The CDR3 is made up of 14 amino acids. V shed 5 bases, J shed 4 bases, and the junction held 6 bases outside the gene matches. Germline V gene lookup returns CDR1 SGHTA and CDR2 FQGNSA. Written as DNA, the CDR3 is TGTGCCAGCAGCCCCCACAGGGGGGTCACTGAAGCTTTCTTT. Its translation is CASSPHRGVTEAFF.

V is TRBV2 and J is TRBJ2-1; 15 bases are a match to TRBD2. With V trimmed by 6 bases and J by 0 bases, 15 bases remained unmatched. The germline V gene encodes CDR1 SNHLY and CDR2 FYNNEI. This CDR3 region has 21 residues. In DNA form, the CDR3 reads TGTGCCAGCAGCCGGGGGACTAGCGGGAGGACGACCTCTCGCTCCTACAATGAGCAGTTCTTC. Its translation is CASSRGTSGRTTSRSYNEQFF.

This chain connects TRBV9 to TRBJ2-2; D ambiguous. The CDR3 totals 16 residues. Germline V gene lookup returns CDR1 SGDLS and CDR2 YYNGEE. With 3 bases removed from V and 0 bases from J, the gap between germline ends came to 12 bases. CDR3 residues: CASSARLISNTGELFF. The CDR3 DNA reads as TGTGCCAGCAGCGCAAGACTGATCTCGAACACCGGGGAGCTGTTTTTT.

The rearrangement uses TRBV4-3 and TRBJ2-3; 9 nucleotides match TRBD1. In germline, CDR1 is LGHNA, CDR2 YSLEER. The CDR3 spans 16 residues. V was clipped by 4 bases and J by 1 base; unmatched bases: 6. In DNA, the CDR3 is TGCGCCAGCAGCCTTTTGCGGGACAGGGGCACAGATACGCAGTATTTT. Translation: CASSLLRDRGTDTQYF.

The chain is built from TRBV6-5 and TRBJ2-5; no reliable D call. CDR3 length equals 14 residues. CDR1 is MNHEY, CDR2 SVGAGI, per germline. V was cut by 7 bases and J by 2 bases, with 14 bases left in between. CDR3 amino acids: CASIEMAAQETQYF. CDR3 in DNA: TGTGCCAGCATAGAGATGGCGGCGCAAGAGACCCAGTACTTC.

The chain employs TRBV9 and TRBJ1-2, with no clear D. The CDR3 is made up of 15 amino acids. The germline V gene has CDR1 SGDLS and CDR2 YYNGEE. Trimming pared 3 bases from V and 0 bases from J, leaving 12 bases between. CDR3 bases: TGTGCCAGCAGCGCGGGAGGGCAGTCTAACTATGGCTACACCTTC. Amino acid sequence: CASSAGGQSNYGYTF.

V usage is TRBV9 and J usage is TRBJ2-7; weak D call: TRBD1 (6 bases). The CDR3 totals 16 residues. Looked up from germline, CDR1 is SGDLS and CDR2 is YYNGEE. V lost 0 bases to trimming and J lost 9 bases, with 22 bases between them. CDR3 nucleotides: TGTGCCAGCAGCGTAGGACCCCGGGACACGGGATTCGGGCAGTACTTC. This gives the protein CASSVGPRDTGFGQYF.

This clone showed up just a few times. The chain joins TRBV6-5 to TRBJ1-4; possibly TRBD1 for D (5 bases). Germline V lookup: CDR1 MNHEY, CDR2 SVGAGI. The CDR3 spans 13 residues. Trimming took off 9 bases at V and 5 bases at J, with 13 bases between the two ends. CDR3 protein: CASQAGMNEKLFF. For the CDR3, the DNA is TGTGCCAGTCAGGCAGGGATGAATGAAAAACTGTTTTTT.

The rearrangement joins TRBV11-3 to TRBJ2-5, with a possible D match to TRBD2 (5 bases). V gave up 1 base and J gave up 5 bases, with 14 bases separating them. This CDR3 has 15 residues. Germline V gene data show CDR1 as SGHNT and CDR2 as YENEEA. CDR3 bases: TGTGCCAGCAGCTTAGGACACACTAGGAAGGAGACCCAGTACTTC. It encodes CASSLGHTRKETQYF.

This clone showed up just once. This sequence joins TRBV24-1 and TRBJ2-6, with a weak D call TRBD1 (6 bases). Germline values: CDR1 KGHDR, CDR2 SFDVKD. This CDR3 is 16 amino acids long. V gave up 4 bases and J gave up 2 bases, with 11 bases separating them. Here the CDR3 reads CATSDSSGAGANVLTF. For the CDR3, the DNA is TGTGCCACCAGTGACTCCTCAGGGGCTGGGGCCAACGTCCTGACTTTC.

The rearrangement links TRBV5-1 to TRBJ2-1; a weak D match, TRBD2 (5 bases). This CDR3 comprises 13 residues. The V gene lost 4 bases and the J gene lost 9 bases, with 14 bases spanning the gap. Germline V gene data show CDR1 as SGHRS and CDR2 as YFSETQ. The CDR3 DNA sequence: TGCGCCAGCAGCATCCCCGGCCGGGGTGAGCAGTTCTTC. This encodes CASSIPGRGEQFF.

This rearrangement joins TRBV9 to TRBJ1-5; possibly TRBD1 for D (5 bases). The V end was cut by 0 bases, the J end by 1 base, with 11 bases between. Germline V gene data show CDR1 as SGDLS and CDR2 as YYNGEE. The CDR3 is 16 amino acids. CDR3 loop: CASSVATGRSNQPQHF. CDR3 DNA sequence: TGTGCCAGCAGCGTAGCTACAGGCAGAAGCAATCAGCCCCAGCATTTT.

The chain is built from TRBV2 and TRBJ1-2; no definite D call. CDR3 length: 13 amino acids. V was clipped by 3 bases and J by 0 bases, with 5 bases between them. Germline V CDR1 and CDR2: SNHLY, FYNNEI. The CDR3 DNA reads TGTGCCAGCAGTGACAGATCTAACTATGGCTACACCTTC. Amino acids: CASSDRSNYGYTF.

The chain joins TRBV30 to TRBJ1-6; no clear D gene. V lost 4 bases, J lost 0 bases, and 19 bases lay in between. The CDR3 loop spans 18 amino acids. CDR1 and CDR2 (germline): GTSNPN, SVGIG (reference sequence). The CDR3 DNA sequence: TGTGCCTGGAACCTACCGCGGGTCTGGGGCTCCTATAATTCACCCCTCCACTTT. Protein product: CAWNLPRVWGSYNSPLHF.

V is TRBV12-3 or TRBV12-4 and J is TRBJ2-5; D is perhaps TRBD1 (6 bases). Trimming pared 7 bases from V and 9 bases from J, leaving 9 bases between. This CDR3 comprises 10 residues. CDR3 bases: TGTGCCAGCACCCGACAGGCCCAGTACTTC. It codes for CASTRQAQYF.

This clone has just one count. This chain joins TRBV19 and TRBJ2-3; 8 bases are a match to TRBD2. CDR1 and CDR2 (germline): LNHDA, SQIVND (reference sequence). V was pared by 3 bases and J by 5 bases, with 1 base of the junction left unmatched. The CDR3 extends over 13 amino acids. The CDR3 reads CASSMAGGDTQYF. The CDR3 DNA sequence: TGTGCCAGTAGTATGGCGGGGGGAGATACGCAGTATTTT. Complete variable domain (other parts from reference TRBV19 and TRBJ2-3): DGGITQSPKYLFRKEGQNVTLSCEQNLNHDAMYWYRQDPGQGLRLIYYSQIVNDFQKGDIAEGYSVSREKKESFPLTVTSAQKNPTAFYLCASSMAGGDTQYFGPGTRLTVL.

The chain combines TRBV7-6 with TRBJ1-1; no clear D. The V gene's germline CDR1 is SGHVS and CDR2 FNYEAQ. Trimming removed 1 base at V and 1 base at J, with 7 bases between. The CDR3 extends over 14 amino acids. Written as DNA, the CDR3 is TGTGCCAGCAGCTTAGGAGGGTCGAACACTGAAGCTTTCTTT. It translates to CASSLGGSNTEAFF.

This clone was seen a handful of times. The chain joins TRBV4-1 to TRBJ1-2; TRBD1 aligns across 8 bases. The CDR3 has 14 amino acids. Germline assignment: CDR1 MGHRA and CDR2 YSYEKL. The J segment lost 7 bases and the V segment lost 1 base, leaving 5 bases of the junction unmatched. The CDR3 nucleotides are TGCGCCAGCAGCCAAGCAGGGGGCGAGGGTGGCTACACCTTC. This gives the protein CASSQAGGEGGYTF.

The rearrangement uses TRBV11-3 and TRBJ2-3, with 12 bases aligning to TRBD2. There are 19 residues in the CDR3. V lost 0 bases and J lost 2; bases outside the gene matches: 9. The germline gives CDR1 SGHNT, CDR2 YENEEA. CDR3 in amino acids: CASSLDPSGRALFTDTQYF. In DNA, the CDR3 is TGTGCCAGCAGCTTAGACCCTAGCGGGAGGGCCCTTTTCACAGATACGCAGTATTTT.

V and J are TRBV5-1 and TRBJ1-1, with D uncertain. Germline V CDR1 and CDR2: SGHRS, YFSETQ. Trimming cost V 4 bases and J 2 bases, with 9 bases left between them. The CDR3 sequence is 13 residues long. CDR3 loop: CASSPTTNTEAFF. The DNA of the CDR3 is TGCGCCAGCAGCCCCACGACAAACACTGAAGCTTTCTTT.